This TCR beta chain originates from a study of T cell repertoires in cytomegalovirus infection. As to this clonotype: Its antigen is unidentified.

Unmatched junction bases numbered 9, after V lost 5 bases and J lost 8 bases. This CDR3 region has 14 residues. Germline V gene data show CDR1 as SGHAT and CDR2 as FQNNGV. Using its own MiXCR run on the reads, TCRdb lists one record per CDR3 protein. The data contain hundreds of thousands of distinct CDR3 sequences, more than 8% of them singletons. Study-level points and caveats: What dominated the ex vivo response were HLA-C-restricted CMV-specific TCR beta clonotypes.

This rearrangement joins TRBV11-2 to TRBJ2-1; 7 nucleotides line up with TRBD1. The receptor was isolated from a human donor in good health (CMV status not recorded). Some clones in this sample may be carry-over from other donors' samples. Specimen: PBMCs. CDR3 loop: CASSRQGKQHEQFF. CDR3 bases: TGTGCCAGCAGCCGACAGGGAAAACAGCATGAGCAGTTCTTC.